This T cell receptor (beta chain) was profiled in a study of blood T cell repertoires in COVID-19. Study information: T cells, B-cell-depleted T cells, or PBMCs supplied cDNA or gDNA.

Enrolment of Seattle patients took place during active infection, and they were followed longitudinally. The assay was immunoSEQ multiplex PCR, and TCRdb's table has in-frame clones only and misses some. The sample carries under 450,000 clones, approximately 88% recorded once. Trimming stripped 4 bases from V and 9 bases from J, with 16 bases between. This CDR3 region has 14 residues. CDR1 and CDR2 (germline): SGHNT, YYREEE (reference sequence). This clonotype originated in a woman between 50 and 59 years old with COVID-19, enrolled during active disease. Sequenced: peripheral blood. The chain employs TRBV5-4 and TRBJ2-2, with D possibly matching TRBD2 (6 bases). CDR3 bases: TGTGCCAGCAGCGTCGGGGGTGGGATAAGGGAGCTGTTTTTT. It yields the protein CASSVGGGIRELFF.